The 6 T cell receptor beta chains below were found in one sample sequenced in a study of cytomegalovirus exposure and HLA in healthy donors. PCR involved 60 Vbeta and 13 Jbeta primers. Measured with immunoSEQ multiplex PCR; TCRdb has only the in-frame clones, and not every one. The table lists roughly 98,000 clones, 76% of them singletons, with 1.5% to 2.5% in the top ten. The sample taken for sequencing was PBMCs. The source is a middle-aged man in good health and CMV-seronegative.

CDR3 nucleotides: TGTGCCAGCAGTTTATTAGGACAGGGAAACTTTGCAACTAATGAAAAACTGTTTTTT. This encodes CASSLLGQGNFATNEKLFF. The chain joins TRBV28 to TRBJ1-4; 8 nucleotides line up with TRBD1. Trimming at V came to 1 base and at J to 0 bases, leaving 10 bases not matched to a gene. The CDR3 extends over 19 amino acids. Germline CDR1 is MDHEN and CDR2 is SYDVKM.

This clone was seen only once. The chain uses TRBV7-9 and TRBJ2-1, with D possibly matching TRBD2 (6 bases). V was trimmed by 5 bases and J by 10 bases, leaving 15 bases between them. The germline V gene encodes CDR1 SEHNR and CDR2 FQNEAQ (reference sequence). The CDR3 runs to 13 residues. CDR3 amino acids: CASSTPGRREQFF. DNA of the CDR3: TGTGCCAGCAGCACCCCCGGGAGACGCGAGCAGTTCTTC.

The gene calls are TRBV7-2 and TRBJ1-5, with a weak D call TRBD1 (5 bases). Germline V CDR1 and CDR2: SGHTA, FQGNSA. Deletions cut 5 bases from V and 0 bases from J, with 14 bases between. The CDR3 extends over 16 amino acids. The CDR3 spells CASSPGAAHSNQPQHF. The CDR3 bases are TGTGCCAGCAGCCCTGGGGCAGCTCATAGCAATCAGCCCCAGCATTTT.

V is TRBV7-3 and J is TRBJ2-7, with 7 positions matching TRBD2. This CDR3 has 17 amino acids. The trim removed 5 bases at V and 6 bases at J, leaving 19 bases unmatched. Germline V gene lookup returns CDR1 SGHTA and CDR2 FQGTGA. In nucleotides, the CDR3 is TGTGCCAGCAGCGAAACGGGGGGAGTCGCCTCTAGCAGCGAGCAGTACTTC. As protein: CASSETGGVASSSEQYF.

The chain has TRBV29-1 and TRBJ2-1; 8 bases fit TRBD2. Germline values: CDR1 SQVTM, CDR2 ANQGSEA. The CDR3 is made up of 14 amino acids. With V trimmed by 2 bases and J by 3 bases, 3 bases remained unmatched. The DNA for the CDR3 is TGCAGCGTTGAACTACTAGCGGACTACAATGAGCAGTTCTTC. Protein sequence: CSVELLADYNEQFF.

The chain links TRBV6-5 to TRBJ2-7, with D tentatively TRBD2 (5 bases). The germline V gene has CDR1 MNHEY and CDR2 SVGAGI. The CDR3 spans 14 residues. The V gene lost 4 bases and the J gene lost 2 bases, with 12 bases spanning the gap. CDR3 sequence (DNA): TGTGCCAGCAGTTCTGTACCACTAGCCTACGAGCAGTACTTC. Its translation: CASSSVPLAYEQYF.